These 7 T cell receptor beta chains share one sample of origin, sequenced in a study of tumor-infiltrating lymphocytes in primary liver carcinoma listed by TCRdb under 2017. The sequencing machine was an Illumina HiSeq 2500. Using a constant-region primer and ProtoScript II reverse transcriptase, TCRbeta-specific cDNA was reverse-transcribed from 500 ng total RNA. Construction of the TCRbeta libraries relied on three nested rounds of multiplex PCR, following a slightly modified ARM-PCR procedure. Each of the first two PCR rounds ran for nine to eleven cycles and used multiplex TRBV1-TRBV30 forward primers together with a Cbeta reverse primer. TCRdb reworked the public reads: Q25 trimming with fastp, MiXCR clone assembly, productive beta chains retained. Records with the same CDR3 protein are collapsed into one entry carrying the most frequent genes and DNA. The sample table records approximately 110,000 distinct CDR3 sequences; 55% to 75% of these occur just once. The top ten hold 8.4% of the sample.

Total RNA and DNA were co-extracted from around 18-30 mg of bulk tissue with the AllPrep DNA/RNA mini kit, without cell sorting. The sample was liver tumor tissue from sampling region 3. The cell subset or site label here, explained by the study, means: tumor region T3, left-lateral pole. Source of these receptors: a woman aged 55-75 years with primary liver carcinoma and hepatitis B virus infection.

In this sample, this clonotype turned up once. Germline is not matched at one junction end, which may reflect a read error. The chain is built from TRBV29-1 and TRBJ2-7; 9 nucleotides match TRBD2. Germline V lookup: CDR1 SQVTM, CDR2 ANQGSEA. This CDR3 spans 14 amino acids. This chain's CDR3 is CGVVGGRGVDVQYF. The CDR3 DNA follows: TGCGGCGTTGTAGGCGGGAGGGGAGTCGACGTGCAGTACTTC.

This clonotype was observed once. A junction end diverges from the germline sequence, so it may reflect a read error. This CDR3 is CASSIWTGVLSGANVPTF. In DNA, the CDR3 is TGTGCCAGTAGTATTTGGACAGGGGTACTATCTGGGGCCAACGTCCCGACTTTC. The genes are TRBV19 and TRBJ2-6; TRBD1 matches at 9 bases. This CDR3 is 18 amino acids long. The germline V gene has CDR1 LNHDA and CDR2 SQIVND (reference sequence).

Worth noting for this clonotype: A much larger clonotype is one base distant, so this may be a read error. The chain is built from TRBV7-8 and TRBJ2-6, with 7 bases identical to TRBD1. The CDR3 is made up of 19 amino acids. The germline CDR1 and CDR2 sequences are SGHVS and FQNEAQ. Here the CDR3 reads CASSSRPPGQISGANDLTF. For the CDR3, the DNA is TGTGCCAGCAGCTCAAGGCCCCCGGGACAGATCTCTGGGGCCAACGACCTGACTTTC.

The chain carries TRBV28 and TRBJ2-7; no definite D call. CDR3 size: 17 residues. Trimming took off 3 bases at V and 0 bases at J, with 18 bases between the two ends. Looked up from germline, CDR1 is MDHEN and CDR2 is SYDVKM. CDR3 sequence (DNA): TGTGCCAGCAGTTTCTTCCGGCTAGACGAAGGCTCCTACGAGCAGTACTTC. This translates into CASSFFRLDEGSYEQYF. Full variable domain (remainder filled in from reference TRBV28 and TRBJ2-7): DVKVTQSSRYLVKRTGEKVFLECVQDMDHENMFWYRQDPGLGLRLIYFSYDVKMKEKGDIPEGYSVSREKKERFSLILESASTNQTSMYLCASSFFRLDEGSYEQYFGPGTRLTVT.

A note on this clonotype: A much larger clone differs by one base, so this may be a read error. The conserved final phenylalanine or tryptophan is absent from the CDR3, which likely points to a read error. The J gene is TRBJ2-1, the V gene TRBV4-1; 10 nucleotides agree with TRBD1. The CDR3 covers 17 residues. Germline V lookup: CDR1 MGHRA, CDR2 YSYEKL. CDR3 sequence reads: CASSQDGTGAPYNVQFL. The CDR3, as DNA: TGCGCCAGCAGCCAAGATGGGACAGGGGCTCCCTACAATGTGCAGTTCTTA.

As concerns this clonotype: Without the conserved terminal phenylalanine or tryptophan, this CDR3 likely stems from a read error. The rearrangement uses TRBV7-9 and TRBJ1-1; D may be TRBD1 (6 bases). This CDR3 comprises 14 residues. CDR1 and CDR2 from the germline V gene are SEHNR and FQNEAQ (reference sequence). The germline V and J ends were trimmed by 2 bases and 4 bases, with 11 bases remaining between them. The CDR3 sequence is CASSLTGWGTEAFL. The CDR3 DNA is TGTGCCAGCAGCTTAACAGGGTGGGGCACTGAAGCTTTCCTT.

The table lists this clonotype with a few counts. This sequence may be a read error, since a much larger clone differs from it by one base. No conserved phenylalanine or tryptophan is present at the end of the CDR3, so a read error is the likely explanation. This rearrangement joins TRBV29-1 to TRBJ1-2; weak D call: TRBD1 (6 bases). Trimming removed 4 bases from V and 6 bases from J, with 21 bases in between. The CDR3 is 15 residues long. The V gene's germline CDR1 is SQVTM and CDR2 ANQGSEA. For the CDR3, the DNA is TGCAGCGTTGGGGAGGTTGCCGGGACAAAAGATGGCTACACCTTA. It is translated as CSVGEVAGTKDGYTL.